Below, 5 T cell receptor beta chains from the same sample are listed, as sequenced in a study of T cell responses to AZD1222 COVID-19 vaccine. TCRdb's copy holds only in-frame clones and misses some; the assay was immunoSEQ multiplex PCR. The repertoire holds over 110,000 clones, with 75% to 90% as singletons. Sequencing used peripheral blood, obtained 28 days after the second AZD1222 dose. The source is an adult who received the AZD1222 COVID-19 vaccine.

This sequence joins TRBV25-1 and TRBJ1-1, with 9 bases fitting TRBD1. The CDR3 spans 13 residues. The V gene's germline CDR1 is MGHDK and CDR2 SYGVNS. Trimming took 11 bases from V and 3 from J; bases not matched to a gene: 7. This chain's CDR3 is CAGSGQGYTEAFF. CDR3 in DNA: TGTGCCGGGTCGGGACAGGGATACACTGAAGCTTTCTTT.

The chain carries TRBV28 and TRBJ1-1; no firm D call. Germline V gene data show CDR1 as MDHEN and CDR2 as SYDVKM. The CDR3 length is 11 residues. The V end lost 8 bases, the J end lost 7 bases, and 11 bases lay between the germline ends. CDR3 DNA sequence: TGTGCCAGCGGCCCAAGGGTTGAAGCTTTCTTT. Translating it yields CASGPRVEAFF.

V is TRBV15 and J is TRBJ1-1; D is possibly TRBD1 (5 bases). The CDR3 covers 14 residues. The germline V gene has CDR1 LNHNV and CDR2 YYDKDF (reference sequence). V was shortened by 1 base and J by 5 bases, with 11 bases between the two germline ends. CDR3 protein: CATSRVRGGTEAFF. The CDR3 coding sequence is TGTGCCACCAGCAGAGTTAGGGGTGGGACTGAAGCTTTCTTT.

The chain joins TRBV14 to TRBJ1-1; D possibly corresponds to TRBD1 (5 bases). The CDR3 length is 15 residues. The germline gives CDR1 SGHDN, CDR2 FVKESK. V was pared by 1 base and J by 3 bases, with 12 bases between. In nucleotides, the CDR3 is TGTGCCAGCAGCCAAGTCGGGACCGATTACACTGAAGCTTTCTTT. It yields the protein CASSQVGTDYTEAFF.

The CDR3 region is CASSVGGGSGELFF. The CDR3 bases are TGTGCCAGCAGCGTAGGAGGGGGGTCCGGGGAGCTGTTTTTT. The chain couples TRBV9 to TRBJ2-2, with D perhaps TRBD1 or TRBD2 (6 bases each). V was clipped by 0 bases and J by 6 bases, with 9 bases between them. This CDR3 has 14 residues. Germline CDR1 and CDR2: SGDLS and YYNGEE.